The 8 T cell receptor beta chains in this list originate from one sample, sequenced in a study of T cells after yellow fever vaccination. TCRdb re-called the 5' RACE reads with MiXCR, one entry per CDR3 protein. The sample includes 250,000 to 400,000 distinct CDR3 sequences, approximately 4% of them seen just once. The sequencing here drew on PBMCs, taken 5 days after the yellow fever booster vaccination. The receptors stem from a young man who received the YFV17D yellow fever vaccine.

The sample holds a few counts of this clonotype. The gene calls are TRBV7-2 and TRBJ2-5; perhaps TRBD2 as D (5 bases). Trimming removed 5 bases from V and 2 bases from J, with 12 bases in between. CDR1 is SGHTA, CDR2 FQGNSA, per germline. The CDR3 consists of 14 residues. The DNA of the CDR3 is TGTGCCAGCAGCCGGTACGGGAAGCAAGAGACCCAGTACTTC. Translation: CASSRYGKQETQYF. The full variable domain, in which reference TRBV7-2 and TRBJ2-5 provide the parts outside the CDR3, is GAGVSQSPSNKVTEKGKDVELRCDPISGHTALYWYRQSLGQGLEFLIYFQGNSAPDKSGLPSDRFSAERTGGSVSTLTIQRTQQEDSAVYLCASSRYGKQETQYFGPGTRLLVL.

This CDR3 is CASSVDGRADTEAFF. The CDR3 DNA reads as TGTGCCAGCAGCGTAGATGGGAGGGCGGACACTGAAGCTTTCTTT. V usage is TRBV9 and J usage is TRBJ1-1; no firm D call. Germline V gives CDR1 SGDLS, CDR2 YYNGEE. V was trimmed by 0 bases and J by 3 bases, leaving 12 bases between them. The CDR3 has 15 amino acids.

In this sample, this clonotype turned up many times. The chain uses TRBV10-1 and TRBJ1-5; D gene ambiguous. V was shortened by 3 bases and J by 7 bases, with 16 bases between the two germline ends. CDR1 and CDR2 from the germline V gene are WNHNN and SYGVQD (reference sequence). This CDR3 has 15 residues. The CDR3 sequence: CASSERLLFGQPQHF. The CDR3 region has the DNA TGCGCCAGCAGTGAAAGGCTCCTCTTTGGACAGCCCCAGCATTTT.

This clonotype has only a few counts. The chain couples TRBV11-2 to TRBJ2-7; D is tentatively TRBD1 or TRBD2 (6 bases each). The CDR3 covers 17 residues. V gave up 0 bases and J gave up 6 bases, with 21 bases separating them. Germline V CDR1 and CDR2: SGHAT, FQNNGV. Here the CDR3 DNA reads TGTGCCAGCAGCTTAGATCTCAGGTCCGGAAAGGGGGGCGAGCAGTACTTC. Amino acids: CASSLDLRSGKGGEQYF.

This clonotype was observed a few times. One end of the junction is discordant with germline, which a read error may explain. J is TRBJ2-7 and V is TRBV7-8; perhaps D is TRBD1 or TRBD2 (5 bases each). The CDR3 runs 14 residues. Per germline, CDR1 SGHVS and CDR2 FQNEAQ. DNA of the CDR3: TGTGCCAGCAGCTTAGTCCGTTTTGGGTCCCCGGGGCACTTC. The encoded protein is CASSLVRFGSPGHF.

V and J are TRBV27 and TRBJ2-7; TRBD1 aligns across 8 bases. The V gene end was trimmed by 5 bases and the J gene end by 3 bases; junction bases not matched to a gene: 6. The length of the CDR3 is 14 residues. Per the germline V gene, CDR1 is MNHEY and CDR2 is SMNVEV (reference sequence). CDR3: CASSTYRGNYEQYF. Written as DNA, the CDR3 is TGTGCCAGCAGTACTTACAGGGGGAACTACGAGCAGTACTTC.

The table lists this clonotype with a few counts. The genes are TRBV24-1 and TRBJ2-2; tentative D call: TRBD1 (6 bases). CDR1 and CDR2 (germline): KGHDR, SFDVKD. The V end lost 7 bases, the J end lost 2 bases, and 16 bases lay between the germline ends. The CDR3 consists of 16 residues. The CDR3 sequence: CATSRDIPINTGELFF. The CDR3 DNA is TGTGCCACCAGCCGGGACATACCAATCAACACCGGGGAGCTGTTTTTT.

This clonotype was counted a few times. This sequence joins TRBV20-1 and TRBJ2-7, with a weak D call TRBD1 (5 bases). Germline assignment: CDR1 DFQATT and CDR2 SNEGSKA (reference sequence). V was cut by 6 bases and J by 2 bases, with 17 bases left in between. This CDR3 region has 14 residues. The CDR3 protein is CSARAPDGTYEQYV. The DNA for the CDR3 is TGCAGTGCCAGGGCCCCGGACGGAACCTACGAGCAGTACGTC.